This T cell receptor beta chain was identified during a study of blood T cell repertoires in COVID-19. Clones were read by immunoSEQ multiplex PCR, and TCRdb kept only the in-frame ones, dropping some. The table has under 140,000 clones, 88% seen once. CDR1 is SGHTA, CDR2 FQGNSA, per germline. The CDR3 is 15 residues long. Trimming removed 5 bases from V and 6 bases from J; junction bases left unmatched: 10. The receptor comes from a woman between 50 and 59 years old with acute or convalescent COVID-19. J is TRBJ2-7 and V is TRBV7-2; the match to TRBD2 covers 10 bases. Sample: peripheral blood. CDR3 region: CASSTTRPSGSEQYF. Here the CDR3 DNA reads TGTGCCAGCAGCACCACGCGTCCTAGCGGGAGCGAGCAGTACTTC.